The 23 T cell receptor beta chains reported below all come from one sample, sequenced in a study of T cells in Graves' hyperthyroidism and ophthalmopathy. Researchers amplified the TCR beta CDR3 regions from RNA transcripts. TCR CDR3 regions were first amplified by RT-PCR with HTBI primers. In TCRdb, the multiplex PCR reads were re-called with MiXCR into one record per CDR3 protein. Of about 690,000 distinct CDR3 sequences in the sample, approximately 15% were seen once. Sequenced sample: blood. These receptors all come from a man in his forties or fifties with Graves' hyperthyroidism.

As to this clonotype: Compared with germline, one end of the junction differs, possibly owing to a read error. This sequence joins TRBV5-1 and TRBJ1-2; no definite D call. The CDR3 covers 14 residues. CDR1 SGHRS and CDR2 YFSETQ come from the germline V gene. The CDR3 nucleotides are TGCGCCGGCAGCTTGGCACTGGTCAACTATGGCTACACCTTC. It specifies CAGSLALVNYGYTF. Drawing the rest from reference TRBV5-1 and TRBJ1-2, the complete variable domain is KAGVTQTPRYLIKTRGQQVTLSCSPISGHRSVSWYQQTPGQGLQFLFEYFSETQRNKGNFPGRFSGRQFSNSRSEMNVSTLELGDSALYLCAGSLALVNYGYTFGSGTRLTVV.

This clonotype has a count of ten or more. V and J are TRBV7-2 and TRBJ2-1, with TRBD1 identical over 8 bases. Germline assignment: CDR1 SGHTA and CDR2 FQGNSA. V dropped 5 bases and J dropped 5; count of bases not matched to a gene: 8. The CDR3 has 15 residues. The CDR3 bases are TGTGCCAGCAGCAAAAGCCAGGGGGCCCACAATGAGCAGTTCTTC. Its translation: CASSKSQGAHNEQFF.

The CDR3 region has the DNA TGTGCCAGCAGTCGGACACGGTCGATCGCCGGGGAGCTGTTTTTT. Its protein product is CASSRTRSIAGELFF. The chain uses TRBV28 and TRBJ2-2, with D maybe TRBD1 (5 bases). Germline V gives CDR1 MDHEN, CDR2 SYDVKM. The CDR3 is made up of 15 amino acids. V was shortened by 5 bases and J by 6 bases, with 16 bases between the two germline ends. Drawing the rest from reference TRBV28 and TRBJ2-2, the complete variable domain is DVKVTQSSRYLVKRTGEKVFLECVQDMDHENMFWYRQDPGLGLRLIYFSYDVKMKEKGDIPEGYSVSREKKERFSLILESASTNQTSMYLCASSRTRSIAGELFFGEGSRLTVL.

This clonotype was counted a few times. The chain recombines TRBV20-1 with TRBJ2-2, with 11 bases identical to TRBD2. The V and J ends lost 5 bases and 4 bases, in that order; junction bases with no gene match: 6. CDR1 and CDR2 (germline): DFQATT, SNEGSKA (reference sequence). The CDR3 contains 15 residues. CDR3 residues: CSARSGRAGTGELFF. CDR3 bases: TGCAGTGCTCGTAGCGGGAGGGCGGGCACCGGGGAGCTGTTTTTT.

Comments on this clonotype: This sequence may be a read error, since a much larger clone differs from it by one base. The chain uses TRBV2 and TRBJ1-3; D is perhaps TRBD1 (5 bases). V lost 11 bases to trimming and J lost 0 bases, with 11 bases between them. CDR3 length equals 13 residues. Germline V CDR1 and CDR2: SNHLY, FYNNEI. CDR3 sequence (DNA): TGTGCCGGCCTCACAGGCTCTGGAAACACCATATATTTT. This codes for CAGLTGSGNTIYF.

The sample holds many counts of this clonotype. The rearrangement joins TRBV28 to TRBJ2-6; D remains ambiguous. The length of the CDR3 is 15 residues. Germline assignment: CDR1 MDHEN and CDR2 SYDVKM. Trimming removed 8 bases at V and 4 bases at J, with 15 bases between. This chain's CDR3 is CASQRLGSGANVLTF. The CDR3 DNA sequence: TGTGCCAGCCAGCGTTTAGGTTCAGGGGCCAACGTCCTGACTTTC. Full variable domain (outside the CDR3, taken from reference TRBV28 and TRBJ2-6): DVKVTQSSRYLVKRTGEKVFLECVQDMDHENMFWYRQDPGLGLRLIYFSYDVKMKEKGDIPEGYSVSREKKERFSLILESASTNQTSMYLCASQRLGSGANVLTFGAGSRLTVL.

The CDR3, as DNA: TGTGCCACCAGCAACTCTGGAAACACCATATATTTT. Amino acid sequence: CATSNSGNTIYF. This chain joins TRBV24-1 and TRBJ1-3; D remains ambiguous. With 7 bases removed from V and 0 bases from J, the gap between germline ends came to 3 bases. Germline loops: CDR1 KGHDR, CDR2 SFDVKD. The CDR3 is 12 residues long.

This clonotype was seen repeatedly, ten times or more. The CDR3 loop is CASSFLGQELNTEAFF. In DNA, the CDR3 is TGTGCCAGCAGTTTTTTGGGGCAGGAACTGAACACTGAAGCTTTCTTT. The genes are TRBV28 and TRBJ1-1; a possible D gene is TRBD1 (5 bases). V gave up 3 bases and J gave up 0 bases, with 14 bases separating them. Germline V gene sequence: CDR1 MDHEN, CDR2 SYDVKM. The CDR3 sequence is 16 residues long.

This clonotype was detected ten times or more. The V gene is TRBV6-4, the J gene TRBJ2-3; 7 bases are shared with TRBD2. From germline, CDR1 is MRHNA and CDR2 SNTAGT. With V trimmed by 5 bases and J by 1 base, 3 bases remained unmatched. This CDR3 contains 14 residues. The CDR3 nucleotides read TGTGCCAGCAGTTCCAGCGGGGGCACAGATACGCAGTATTTT. It codes for CASSSSGGTDTQYF.

This clonotype came up many times. The V call is TRBV28, the J call TRBJ2-7; possible D gene TRBD2, 6 bases. V was trimmed by 5 bases and J by 0 bases, leaving 11 bases between them. This CDR3 contains 14 residues. CDR1 and CDR2 (germline): MDHEN, SYDVKM. CDR3 nucleotides: TGTGCCAGCAGTATCTTGGGAGGCTCCTACGAGCAGTACTTC. It specifies CASSILGGSYEQYF.

To note about this clonotype: This may arise from a read error, as a much more abundant clone is one base away. This sequence joins TRBV2 and TRBJ2-1; tentative D call: TRBD2 (6 bases). Germline V lookup: CDR1 SNHLY, CDR2 FYNNEI. This CDR3 is built from 14 residues. The CDR3 loop is CAGSALGGYNEQFF. CDR3 DNA sequence: TGTGCCGGCAGTGCCTTGGGGGGCTACAATGAGCAGTTCTTC.

This chain links TRBV29-1 with TRBJ1-3, with 7 bases that match TRBD1. The length of the CDR3 is 14 residues. Germline V CDR1 and CDR2: SQVTM, ANQGSEA. The J segment lost 0 bases and the V segment lost 5 bases, leaving 4 bases of the junction unmatched. The CDR3, as DNA: TGCAGCGTTCGGGGGACAGTCTCTGGAAACACCATATATTTT. Its protein is CSVRGTVSGNTIYF. Filled out from reference TRBV29-1 and TRBJ1-3, the complete variable domain reads SAVISQKPSRDICQRGTSLTIQCQVDSQVTMMFWYRQQPGQSLTLIATANQGSEATYESGFVIDKFPISRPNLTFSTLTVSNMSPEDSSIYLCSVRGTVSGNTIYFGEGSWLTVV.

The table lists this clonotype with a few counts. This chain connects TRBV19 to TRBJ2-3; tentatively, D is TRBD2 (5 bases). The V gene lost 3 bases and the J gene lost 2 bases, with 9 bases spanning the gap. Germline V CDR1 and CDR2: LNHDA, SQIVND (reference sequence). The CDR3 is 14 amino acids. The CDR3 coding sequence is TGTGCCAGTAGTATGTGGACTTTCACAGATACGCAGTATTTT. Amino acid sequence: CASSMWTFTDTQYF.

The chain links TRBV3-1 to TRBJ2-1; maybe TRBD2 (5 bases). The CDR3 extends over 15 amino acids. The germline V gene encodes CDR1 LGHDT and CDR2 YNNKEL (reference sequence). The ends were cut back, 2 bases at V and 6 bases at J, with 14 bases in the middle. CDR3 sequence: CASSQSPSLSNEQFF. The CDR3 DNA is TGTGCCAGCAGCCAATCTCCTAGCCTATCCAATGAGCAGTTCTTC.

The sample holds many counts of this clonotype. This chain joins TRBV11-1 and TRBJ2-1; 7 nucleotides match TRBD2. In germline, CDR1 is SGHAT, CDR2 FQDESV (reference sequence). The CDR3 covers 16 residues. The ends lost 3 bases at V and 6 bases at J; junction bases unmatched: 11. CDR3 in amino acids: CASSFWAGESSNEQFF. The DNA of the CDR3 is TGTGCCAGCAGCTTCTGGGCGGGAGAGAGTAGCAATGAGCAGTTCTTC.

Ten or more counts support this clonotype. The chain employs TRBV11-2 and TRBJ2-7; D not resolved. V was cut by 5 bases and J by 5 bases, with 10 bases left in between. CDR1 is SGHAT and CDR2 is FQNNGV in the germline V gene. The CDR3 loop spans 12 amino acids. The CDR3 reads CASSLMGDEQYF. The CDR3 DNA reads TGTGCCAGCAGCCTAATGGGTGACGAGCAGTACTTC.

CDR3 sequence reads: CASSLGAGYNSPLHF. CDR3 nucleotides: TGTGCCAGCAGCTTAGGGGCAGGTTATAATTCACCCCTCCACTTT. The gene calls are TRBV7-2 and TRBJ1-6; no clear D gene. V was cut by 1 base and J by 4 bases, with 8 bases left in between. The CDR3 has 15 amino acids. Germline V CDR1 and CDR2: SGHTA, FQGNSA.

This sequence joins TRBV6-1 and TRBJ2-2; D tentatively fits TRBD1 or TRBD2 (6 bases each). In germline, CDR1 is MNHNS, CDR2 SASEGT. This CDR3 region has 16 residues. The V gene lost 3 bases and the J gene lost 5 bases, with 16 bases spanning the gap. The CDR3 DNA sequence: TGTGCCAGCAGTGACTTGGAGGGGGGTTGGACCGGGGAGCTGTTTTTT. It is translated as CASSDLEGGWTGELFF.

The chain is built from TRBV7-2 and TRBJ2-1; tentatively, D is TRBD2 (5 bases). V shed 6 bases and J shed 8 bases, with 14 bases lying between them. The CDR3 totals 13 residues. CDR1 is SGHTA and CDR2 is FQGNSA in the germline V gene. The CDR3 sequence is CASSLTSGHEQFF. The CDR3 nucleotides are TGTGCCAGCAGTTTAACGAGCGGTCATGAGCAGTTCTTC.

The CDR3 nucleotides are TGCGCCAGCAACCCGACTAGCCCACTTGGCAATGAGCAGTTCTTC. Its translation: CASNPTSPLGNEQFF. V and J are TRBV10-2 and TRBJ2-1; 7 nucleotides line up with TRBD2. The CDR3 sequence is 15 residues long. J gave up 6 bases and V 7 bases, and 12 bases lay outside the gene matches. Germline CDR1 WSHSY, CDR2 SAAADI.

This clonotype was seen only a few times. The J gene is TRBJ2-3, the V gene TRBV19, with D perhaps being TRBD1 or TRBD2 (5 bases each). Between the trimmed V and J ends, which lost 5 bases and 5 bases, there was a span of 17 bases. The CDR3 is 15 residues long. Germline V gene sequence: CDR1 LNHDA, CDR2 SQIVND (reference sequence). The CDR3 protein is CASSPSGRHVDTQYF. CDR3 sequence (DNA): TGTGCCAGTAGTCCCTCGGGACGGCACGTAGATACGCAGTATTTT.

Notes on this clonotype: A much larger clonotype is one base distant, so this may be a read error. The chain couples TRBV6-2 or TRBV6-3 to TRBJ1-6; D gene unclear. V was cut by 11 bases and J by 0 bases, with 17 bases left in between. This CDR3 contains 16 residues. Germline V gene sequence: CDR1 MNHEY, CDR2 SVGEGT. The CDR3 bases are TGTGCCGGTACGACCGAGGAAAGCTCCTATAATTCACCCCTCCACTTT. Amino acids: CAGTTEESSYNSPLHF.

This clonotype was picked up many times. The chain combines TRBV7-9 with TRBJ2-5, with TRBD1 matching 7 bases. Germline CDR1 SEHNR, CDR2 FQNEAQ (reference sequence). Trimming removed 0 bases from V and 4 bases from J; junction bases left unmatched: 5. This CDR3 has 15 amino acids. The CDR3 nucleotides read TGTGCCAGCAGCTTAGCAGCGGCAGGGGGAGAGACCCAGTACTTC. Protein product: CASSLAAAGGETQYF. The variable domain in full, with the rest retrieved from reference TRBV7-9 and TRBJ2-5, is DTGVSQNPRHKITKRGQNVTFRCDPISEHNRLYWYRQTLGQGPEFLTYFQNEAQLEKSRLLSDRFSAERPKGSFSTLEIQRTEQGDSAMYLCASSLAAAGGETQYFGPGTRLLVL.